These 5 T cell receptor beta chains were all obtained from the same sample, sequenced in a study of CD8 T cells in ankylosing spondylitis. Study-wide results and limits: Ankylosing spondylitis blood appeared to carry a characteristic TCR beta motif of eight or nine highly homologous variants.

For these receptors, no antigen is known. Via MiXCR, TCRdb re-called the 5' RACE reads, giving one row per CDR3 protein. This sample has 800,000 to 900,000 distinct CDR3 sequences, with approximately 12% found just once. Specimen: blood, either unsorted or a sorted T cell fraction (not recorded which). Receptors were obtained from a male donor with ankylosing spondylitis.

This chain links TRBV4-3 with TRBJ2-4; D uncertain. The CDR3 has 15 residues. Trimming shortened V by 4 bases and J by 0 bases, and 10 bases separated the two germline ends. Germline V lookup: CDR1 LGHNA, CDR2 YSLEER. The CDR3 DNA reads TGCGCCAGCAGCCCCCTCGGTGGAGCCAAAAACATTCAGTACTTC. Amino acid sequence: CASSPLGGAKNIQYF.

The J gene is TRBJ2-2, the V gene TRBV4-3; maybe TRBD1 (5 bases). With 3 bases removed from V and 0 bases from J, the gap between germline ends came to 14 bases. Per germline, CDR1 LGHNA and CDR2 YSLEER. The CDR3 covers 17 residues. The CDR3 nucleotides read TGCGCCAGCAGCCACCAGGTGACAGATACGAACACCGGGGAGCTGTTTTTT. Residues: CASSHQVTDTNTGELFF.

The J gene is TRBJ2-2, the V gene TRBV10-3, with no clear D. The CDR3 is 17 residues long. The V end was cut by 0 bases, the J end by 0 bases, with 11 bases between. Germline CDR1 is ENHRY and CDR2 is SYGVKD. DNA for the CDR3: TGTGCCATCAGTGAGTCGTTGCAGCCCACGAACACCGGGGAGCTGTTTTTT. The encoded protein is CAISESLQPTNTGELFF.

This clonotype was observed a few times. The CDR3 here is CASSLLRDASYEQYF. The CDR3 nucleotides are TGTGCCAGCAGCTTACTACGGGACGCCTCCTACGAGCAGTACTTC. V gene TRBV11-2 combines with J gene TRBJ2-7, with D perhaps being TRBD1 or TRBD2 (5 bases each). This CDR3 has 15 residues. V dropped 2 bases and J dropped 0 bases, with 11 bases sitting between them. Germline V gives CDR1 SGHAT, CDR2 FQNNGV.

This clonotype has more than one count but fewer than ten. The chain couples TRBV5-1 to TRBJ1-1, with D unclear. There are 15 residues in the CDR3. With 1 base removed from V and 6 bases from J, the gap between germline ends came to 16 bases. Germline-derived CDR1 and CDR2 are SGHRS and YFSETQ. The CDR3, as DNA: TGCGCCAGCAGCTTGTTCGACTCCGAAGTAGCTGAAGCTTTCTTT. Translation: CASSLFDSEVAEAFF.